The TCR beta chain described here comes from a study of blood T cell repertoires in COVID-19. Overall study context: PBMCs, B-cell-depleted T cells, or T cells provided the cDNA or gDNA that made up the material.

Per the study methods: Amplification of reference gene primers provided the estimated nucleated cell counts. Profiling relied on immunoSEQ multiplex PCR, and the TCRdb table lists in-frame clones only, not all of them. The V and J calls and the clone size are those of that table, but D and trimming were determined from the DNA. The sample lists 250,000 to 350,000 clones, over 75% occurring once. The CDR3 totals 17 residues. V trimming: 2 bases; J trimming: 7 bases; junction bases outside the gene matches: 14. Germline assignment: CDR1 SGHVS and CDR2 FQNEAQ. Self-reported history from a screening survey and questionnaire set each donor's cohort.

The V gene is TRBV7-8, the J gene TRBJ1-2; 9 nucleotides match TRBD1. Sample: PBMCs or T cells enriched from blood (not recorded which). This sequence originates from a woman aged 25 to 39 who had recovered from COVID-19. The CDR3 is CASSLKGQVKTGGGYTF. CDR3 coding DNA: TGTGCCAGCAGCTTAAAGGGACAGGTTAAGACAGGGGGTGGCTACACCTTC.